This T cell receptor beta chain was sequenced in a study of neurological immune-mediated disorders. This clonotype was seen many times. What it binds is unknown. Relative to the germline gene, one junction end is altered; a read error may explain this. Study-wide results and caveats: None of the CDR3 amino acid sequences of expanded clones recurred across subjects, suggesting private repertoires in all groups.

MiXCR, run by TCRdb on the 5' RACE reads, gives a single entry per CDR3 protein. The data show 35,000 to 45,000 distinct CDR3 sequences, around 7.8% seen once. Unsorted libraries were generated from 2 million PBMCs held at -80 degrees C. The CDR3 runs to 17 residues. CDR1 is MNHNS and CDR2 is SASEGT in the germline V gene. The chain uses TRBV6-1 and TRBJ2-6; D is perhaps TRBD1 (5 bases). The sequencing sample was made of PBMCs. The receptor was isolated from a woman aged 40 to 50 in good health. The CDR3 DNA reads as TGTGCCAGCAGTGAAGGGGCAGGGATGTCTGTGGCCAACGTCCTGACTTTC. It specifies CASSEGAGMSVANVLTF.